Listed here are 31 T cell receptor beta chains from one sample, sequenced in a study of identical twins. TCRdb recomputed calls from the 5' RACE reads with MiXCR, one row per CDR3 protein. The sample has hundreds of thousands of distinct CDR3 sequences, roughly 9.8% seen once. This sample was also put to use in a study of yellow fever vaccine responses in identical twins.

Sequenced input: CD8+ T cells sorted from blood. Receptors were obtained from a woman aged 18-29 years in good health.

This clonotype has at least ten counts. The chain is built from TRBV7-2 and TRBJ2-7; 8 positions match TRBD1. This CDR3 is 16 amino acids long. The V gene's germline CDR1 is SGHTA and CDR2 FQGNSA. The trim removed 1 base at V and 2 bases at J, leaving 7 bases unmatched. CDR3 region: CASSLGGTGSPYEQYF. In DNA form, the CDR3 reads TGTGCCAGCAGCTTAGGGGGGACAGGCTCCCCCTACGAGCAGTACTTC.

This clonotype has a count of ten or more. V gene TRBV27 combines with J gene TRBJ2-1; D gene unclear. CDR1 is MNHEY, CDR2 SMNVEV, per germline (reference sequence). The CDR3 has 13 residues. Between the trimmed V and J ends, which lost 2 bases and 4 bases, there was a span of 6 bases. The DNA for the CDR3 is TGTGCCAGCAGTTTACCTAAGTACAATGAGCAGTTCTTC. Translating gives CASSLPKYNEQFF.

There are many counts of this clonotype. The V gene is TRBV4-1, the J gene TRBJ2-3; TRBD2 is a possible D gene (8 bases). This CDR3 spans 21 amino acids. Trimming took off 0 bases at V and 3 bases at J, with 28 bases between the two ends. CDR1 and CDR2 from the germline V gene are MGHRA and YSYEKL. The CDR3 sequence is CASSQDRPGTEDSGTTDTQYF. The CDR3 DNA sequence: TGCGCCAGCAGCCAAGATAGGCCGGGGACAGAGGATAGCGGGACGACAGATACGCAGTATTTT.

This clonotype was observed many times. The chain recombines TRBV7-9 with TRBJ2-2; D could derive from TRBD1 or TRBD2 (5 bases each). Between the trimmed V and J ends, which lost 10 bases and 4 bases, there was a span of 16 bases. This CDR3 region has 14 residues. Germline loops: CDR1 SEHNR, CDR2 FQNEAQ (reference sequence). As DNA, the CDR3 is TGTGCCACCCCCTTTCAGGGAGTCACCGGGGAGCTGTTTTTT. As protein: CATPFQGVTGELFF.

The V and J genes are TRBV28 and TRBJ1-4; D might be TRBD1 (6 bases). Trimming left V 7 bases short and J 8 bases short, with 17 bases between. The germline V gene encodes CDR1 MDHEN and CDR2 SYDVKM. This CDR3 has 14 residues. In DNA, the CDR3 is TGTGCCAGCACCCTAAGGGGGGGATCGGAAAAACTGTTTTTT. It translates to CASTLRGGSEKLFF.

There are a few counts of this clonotype. This chain uses TRBV30 with TRBJ2-1; 7 positions match TRBD2. V lost 1 base and J lost 4; bases outside the gene matches: 7. In germline, CDR1 is GTSNPN, CDR2 SVGIG (reference sequence). The CDR3 runs to 15 residues. The CDR3 region has the DNA TGTGCCTGGAGTGGTATGGCTAGCGGATACAATGAGCAGTTCTTC. Amino acid sequence: CAWSGMASGYNEQFF. Complete variable domain (other parts from reference TRBV30 and TRBJ2-1): SQTIHQWPATLVQPVGSPLSLECTVEGTSNPNLYWYRQAAGRGLQLLFYSVGIGQISSEVPQNLSASRPQDRQFILSSKKLLLSDSGFYLCAWSGMASGYNEQFFGPGTRLTVL.

This clonotype was counted at least ten times. DNA for the CDR3: TGTGCCAGCAGTGACAGGGGCGAGGTCGGGGAGCTGTTTTTT. The encoded protein is CASSDRGEVGELFF. The chain couples TRBV6-4 to TRBJ2-2, with D perhaps matching TRBD1 (5 bases). V was cut by 2 bases and J by 7 bases, with 11 bases left in between. Per the germline V gene, CDR1 is MRHNA and CDR2 is SNTAGT. This CDR3 contains 14 residues.

This rearrangement joins TRBV25-1 to TRBJ2-3, with TRBD1 identical over 8 bases. J gave up 12 bases and V 6 bases, and 11 bases lay outside the gene matches. This CDR3 has 13 amino acids. CDR1 and CDR2 from the germline V gene are MGHDK and SYGVNS. CDR3 sequence reads: CASSRGQGVVQYF. The DNA of the CDR3 is TGTGCCAGCAGCCGAGGACAGGGAGTAGTTCAGTATTTT.

In its sample, this clonotype was seen many times. The chain carries TRBV6-1 and TRBJ2-1; 13 bases match TRBD2. The CDR3 spans 18 residues. The germline V gene has CDR1 MNHNS and CDR2 SASEGT. Germline trimming cut 5 bases from V and 4 bases from J; bases unmatched to any gene: 11. The CDR3 spells CASSPGLAGAGVYNEQFF. The CDR3 bases are TGTGCCAGCAGTCCCGGACTAGCGGGGGCCGGGGTTTACAATGAGCAGTTCTTC.

This clonotype has a count of ten or more. The J gene is TRBJ2-5, the V gene TRBV2; maybe TRBD2 (5 bases). The CDR3 length is 17 residues. Germline V gene lookup returns CDR1 SNHLY and CDR2 FYNNEI. Trimming removed 0 bases from V and 4 bases from J, with 18 bases in between. The CDR3 DNA follows: TGTGCCAGCAGTGAAGCGTTTATTCAGGCCCGGGGAGAGACCCAGTACTTC. Its protein product is CASSEAFIQARGETQYF.

This clonotype has ten or more counts. The chain couples TRBV5-1 to TRBJ1-1; weak D call: TRBD1 (6 bases). Between the trimmed V and J ends, which lost 0 bases and 8 bases, there was a span of 17 bases. Germline CDR1 reads SGHRS; CDR2 reads YFSETQ. The CDR3 contains 15 residues. CDR3 amino acids: CASSLVSRQGLEAFF. The CDR3 DNA sequence: TGCGCCAGCAGCTTGGTCTCCCGCCAGGGGCTCGAAGCTTTCTTT.

This clonotype was counted at least ten times. J is TRBJ2-2 and V is TRBV12-3 or TRBV12-4; D is tentatively TRBD1 or TRBD2 (5 bases each). V gave up 3 bases and J gave up 4 bases, with 6 bases separating them. The length of the CDR3 is 13 residues. CDR3 DNA: TGTGCCAGCAGTTTTGGGGGCACCGGGGAGCTGTTTTTT. Its translation: CASSFGGTGELFF.

CDR3 DNA: TGTGCCAGCAGCTCCCGTGGAGATGAGACCCAGTACTTC. Its protein is CASSSRGDETQYF. This chain connects TRBV7-3 to TRBJ2-5; D gene unclear. In germline, CDR1 is SGHTA, CDR2 FQGTGA. The CDR3 has 13 amino acids. The V gene lost 4 bases and the J gene lost 5 bases, with 11 bases spanning the gap.

As for this clonotype: A much larger clone differs by one base, so this may be a read error. The chain carries TRBV7-6 and TRBJ2-3; 8 bases align to TRBD1. Trimming took 4 bases from V and 0 from J; bases not matched to a gene: 3. The CDR3 contains 15 residues. The germline CDR1 and CDR2 sequences are SGHVS and FNYEAQ. The CDR3 nucleotides read TGTGCCAGCAGCTCCTGGACAGGGAGCACAGATACGCAGTATTTT. Its translation: CASSSWTGSTDTQYF.

This clonotype has just a few counts. The chain has TRBV7-9 and TRBJ2-6; TRBD1 matches at 8 bases. After removal of 4 bases from V and 4 bases from J, the junction contained 9 bases not matched to a gene. Per the germline V gene, CDR1 is SEHNR and CDR2 is FQNEAQ (reference sequence). The CDR3 is 17 residues long. CDR3 sequence: CASSSSGTGPGANVLTF. CDR3 in DNA: TGTGCCAGCAGCTCATCCGGGACAGGTCCCGGGGCCAACGTCCTGACTTTC.

This clonotype has more than one count but fewer than ten. The J gene is TRBJ1-4, the V gene TRBV7-2, with a weak D call TRBD1 (5 bases). The germline V gene encodes CDR1 SGHTA and CDR2 FQGNSA. This CDR3 has 15 amino acids. Deletions cut 0 bases from V and 5 bases from J, with 10 bases between. This CDR3 is CASSLAGTKNEKLFF. The CDR3 DNA sequence: TGTGCCAGCAGCTTAGCGGGGACCAAGAATGAAAAACTGTTTTTT.

The chain is built from TRBV28 and TRBJ2-5, with TRBD1 matching over 8 bases. The J segment lost 4 bases and the V segment lost 3 bases, leaving 4 bases of the junction unmatched. Germline CDR1 is MDHEN and CDR2 is SYDVKM. The CDR3 length is 14 residues. The CDR3 nucleotides read TGTGCCAGCAGTTTCCCCGGACAGGGAGAGACCCAGTACTTC. Its translation: CASSFPGQGETQYF.

The CDR3 DNA reads TGTGCCAGCAGCGTAGAGGGGACGGCCAAAGATACGCAGTATTTT. Its protein product is CASSVEGTAKDTQYF. The chain combines TRBV9 with TRBJ2-3; D is possibly TRBD1 or TRBD2 (5 bases each). Deletions cut 0 bases from V and 5 bases from J, with 13 bases between. Germline values: CDR1 SGDLS, CDR2 YYNGEE. The CDR3 covers 15 residues.

This clonotype was observed many times. This sequence joins TRBV14 and TRBJ2-7; D not certain. Germline-derived CDR1 and CDR2 are SGHDN and FVKESK. The length of the CDR3 is 17 residues. Deletions cut 0 bases from V and 2 bases from J, with 17 bases between. CDR3 coding DNA: TGTGCCAGCAGCCAAGATATGGGGATTAGTCCCCCCTACGAGCAGTACTTC. Translation: CASSQDMGISPPYEQYF. The variable domain in full, with the rest retrieved from reference TRBV14 and TRBJ2-7, is EAGVTQFPSHSVIEKGQTVTLRCDPISGHDNLYWYRRVMGKEIKFLLHFVKESKQDESGMPNNRFLAERTGGTYSTLKVQPAELEDSGVYFCASSQDMGISPPYEQYFGPGTRLTVT.

This clonotype was recorded a few times. V usage is TRBV11-2 and J usage is TRBJ2-5, with a weak D call TRBD1 (5 bases). This CDR3 contains 16 residues. Germline V gives CDR1 SGHAT, CDR2 FQNNGV. V was shortened by 0 bases and J by 3 bases, with 14 bases between the two germline ends. In DNA, the CDR3 is TGTGCCAGCAGCTTAGAGGTCCCAGGGTTCGAAGAGACCCAGTACTTC. Encoded protein: CASSLEVPGFEETQYF.

This chain joins TRBV10-3 and TRBJ2-7; unclear D gene. The CDR3 is 13 residues long. Germline CDR1 reads ENHRY; CDR2 reads SYGVKD. With 1 base removed from V and 4 bases from J, the gap between germline ends came to 8 bases. For the CDR3, the DNA is TGTGCCATCAGTGAGTTAGGTAGTTACGAGCAGTACTTC. It encodes CAISELGSYEQYF.

The V gene is TRBV20-1, the J gene TRBJ2-7; a weak D match, TRBD2 (6 bases). Germline values: CDR1 DFQATT, CDR2 SNEGSKA (reference sequence). V was trimmed by 1 base and J by 3 bases, leaving 16 bases between them. The CDR3 length is 15 residues. CDR3 region: CSARGRAWAVYEQYF. The CDR3 coding sequence is TGCAGTGCTAGAGGGAGGGCCTGGGCGGTCTACGAGCAGTACTTC.

This clonotype was found a few times. The chain joins TRBV27 to TRBJ1-2; no definite D call. V was pared by 1 base and J by 4 bases, with 13 bases between. Germline lookup yields CDR1 MNHEY and CDR2 SMNVEV (reference sequence). The CDR3 consists of 15 residues. The CDR3: CASSLFLGSTYGYTF. DNA for the CDR3: TGTGCCAGCAGTTTATTTCTCGGCAGTACCTATGGCTACACCTTC.

This clonotype has only a few counts. The chain carries TRBV5-6 and TRBJ2-7; 9 bases match TRBD1. The trim removed 1 base at V and 1 base at J, leaving 9 bases unmatched. Germline CDR1 reads SGHDT; CDR2 reads YYEEEE. The length of the CDR3 is 17 residues. The CDR3 loop is CASSLSSTGGVSYEQYF. The CDR3 DNA reads TGTGCCAGCAGCTTGTCTTCGACAGGGGGTGTTTCCTACGAGCAGTACTTC.

This clonotype showed up just a few times. This chain uses TRBV7-9 with TRBJ2-5; a possible D gene is TRBD2 (6 bases). The V and J ends lost 0 bases and 4 bases respectively, with 12 bases between them. Per germline, CDR1 SEHNR and CDR2 FQNEAQ (reference sequence). The CDR3 is 15 amino acids. Here the CDR3 DNA reads TGTGCCAGCAGCTTAGCGGGAGGAAGTGGAGAGACCCAGTACTTC. Its translation: CASSLAGGSGETQYF.

Ten or more counts support this clonotype. This rearrangement joins TRBV20-1 to TRBJ2-7; 7 nucleotides align to TRBD2. This CDR3 comprises 14 residues. Germline trimming cut 3 bases from V and 1 base from J; bases unmatched to any gene: 6. CDR1 is DFQATT and CDR2 is SNEGSKA in the germline V gene (reference sequence). CDR3 nucleotide sequence: TGCAGTGCTAGTATTTTGGGGGGGTCCTACGAGCAGTACTTC. Translating gives CSASILGGSYEQYF.

This clonotype was seen many times. The J gene is TRBJ2-2, the V gene TRBV7-9; possible D gene TRBD2, 5 bases. The ends were cut back, 5 bases at V and 7 bases at J, with 8 bases in the middle. The germline CDR1 and CDR2 sequences are SEHNR and FQNEAQ (reference sequence). There are 12 residues in the CDR3. The CDR3 sequence is CASSQRVGELFF. The CDR3 nucleotides read TGTGCCAGCAGCCAGAGGGTCGGGGAGCTGTTTTTT. The variable domain in full, completed from reference TRBV7-9 and TRBJ2-2, reads DTGVSQNPRHKITKRGQNVTFRCDPISEHNRLYWYRQTLGQGPEFLTYFQNEAQLEKSRLLSDRFSAERPKGSFSTLEIQRTEQGDSAMYLCASSQRVGELFFGEGSRLTVL.

The chain is built from TRBV29-1 and TRBJ2-2; TRBD1 matches at 10 bases. CDR1 is SQVTM, CDR2 ANQGSEA, per germline. CDR3 length equals 15 residues. The V gene end was trimmed by 7 bases and the J gene end by 7 bases; junction bases not matched to a gene: 12. The DNA of the CDR3 is TGCAGCGCTGTGTGGGACAGGGGAGCAATCGGGGAGCTGTTTTTT. Translation: CSAVWDRGAIGELFF.

The chain couples TRBV15 to TRBJ2-5; D possibly uses TRBD1 or TRBD2 (5 bases each). The CDR3 extends over 14 amino acids. Trimming shortened V by 2 bases and J by 3 bases, and 10 bases separated the two germline ends. Germline V lookup: CDR1 LNHNV, CDR2 YYDKDF (reference sequence). The CDR3 region has the DNA TGTGCCACCAGCAGATACCAGGGAGAAGAGACCCAGTACTTC. Amino acids: CATSRYQGEETQYF.

V is TRBV3-1 and J is TRBJ2-1; the D gene is possibly TRBD1 (5 bases). Trimming stripped 1 base from V and 8 bases from J, with 15 bases between. The germline V gene has CDR1 LGHDT and CDR2 YNNKEL (reference sequence). CDR3 length: 15 amino acids. CDR3 sequence: CASSQGAGLSDEQFF. The CDR3 bases are TGTGCCAGCAGCCAAGGGGCAGGGCTTTCAGATGAGCAGTTCTTC.

The rearrangement uses TRBV27 and TRBJ2-1; 7 positions match TRBD1. The junction had 8 bases not matched to a gene; V was cut back by 0 bases and J by 9 bases. Germline V lookup: CDR1 MNHEY, CDR2 SMNVEV (reference sequence). CDR3 length: 15 residues. CDR3 sequence: CASSLSPGGYAEQFF. In DNA form, the CDR3 reads TGTGCCAGCAGTTTATCGCCAGGGGGTTATGCTGAGCAGTTCTTC.